The source of this T cell receptor (beta chain) is a study of T cell clusters in autoimmune cytopenias. Study-level results: Primary autoimmune cytopenia patients seemingly lacked the physiological T cell clusters found in healthy donors. Comparing secondary cytopenia with chronic lymphocytic leukemia showed no cluster-lack signature, apparently masked by lymphoma repertoire.

Approximately 36,000 genome equivalents of blood DNA were amplified for TRB. This CDR3 has 14 residues. Per the germline V gene, CDR1 is MNHEY and CDR2 is SMNVEV (reference sequence). Concerning this clonotype: Its antigen is not known.

One tube held mixed TRB-A and TRB-B primer pools for touch-down PCR. Reanalyzing the multiplex PCR reads, TCRdb keeps one entry per CDR3 protein, without DNA. The specimen's table records fewer than 7,500 distinct CDR3 sequences. This sequence was found in a human donor with an autoimmune cytopenia or autoimmune hepatitis (not recorded which). The genes are TRBV27 and TRBJ1-2; TCRdb reports TRBD1, a call that lacks DNA to check it against. The sequencing input was peripheral blood. This CDR3 is CASTRSGQFDGYTF.